A single sample gave rise to the 20 T cell receptor beta chains below, sequenced in a study of shared clonotypes between healthy human individuals. TCRdb's table, derived via immunoSEQ multiplex PCR, lists solely in-frame clones and lacks some. Among about 1.1 million clones listed, about 80% were seen once. Sequences were obtained from memory CD4+ T cells from PBMCs. Documented subset: CD45RA-negative fraction. These receptor sequences come from a man aged 18 to 35 in good health. Some clones in this sample may be carry-over from other donors' samples.

This clone was recorded a few times. The CDR3 DNA reads as TGTGCCAGCAGCTTCCTGTTCTATACACGACGCTCCTACGAGCAGTACTTC. It is translated as CASSFLFYTRRSYEQYF. The rearrangement joins TRBV7-3 to TRBJ2-7; unclear D gene. Trimming shortened V by 3 bases and J by 0 bases, and 18 bases separated the two germline ends. Germline values: CDR1 SGHTA, CDR2 FQGTGA. CDR3 length equals 17 residues.

The V and J genes are TRBV2 and TRBJ2-7; D possibly matches TRBD1 or TRBD2 (6 bases each). The CDR3 contains 15 residues. CDR1 and CDR2 (germline): SNHLY, FYNNEI. V was cut by 8 bases and J by 2 bases, with 19 bases left in between. CDR3 protein: CASEWQGGTTYEQYF. CDR3 DNA sequence: TGTGCCAGCGAGTGGCAAGGAGGGACAACCTACGAGCAGTACTTC.

V and J are TRBV7-2 and TRBJ1-2; D may be TRBD1 (5 bases). Looked up from germline, CDR1 is SGHTA and CDR2 is FQGNSA. This CDR3 spans 13 amino acids. V lost 1 base and J 8 bases, leaving 11 bases between the germline ends. CDR3 nucleotide sequence: TGTGCCAGCAGCTTAGACGGAGGGGTGGGCTACACCTTC. Its protein product is CASSLDGGVGYTF.

This rearrangement joins TRBV4-2 to TRBJ2-1; D remains ambiguous. This CDR3 contains 13 residues. The V gene lost 3 bases and the J gene lost 10 bases, with 13 bases spanning the gap. Per germline, CDR1 LGHNA and CDR2 YNFKEQ. CDR3 protein: CASSQTLSPEQFF. CDR3 nucleotides: TGTGCCAGCAGCCAGACCCTTAGCCCCGAGCAGTTCTTC.

CDR3 sequence (DNA): TGTGCCAGCAGTCACCAAGGACAGGGGGACTATGGCTACACCTTC. Its translation: CASSHQGQGDYGYTF. The rearrangement uses TRBV28 and TRBJ1-2; 10 positions agree with TRBD1. V dropped 5 bases and J dropped 3; count of bases not matched to a gene: 6. The CDR3 covers 15 residues. Germline CDR1 is MDHEN and CDR2 is SYDVKM.

Regarding this clone: A much larger clone differs by one base, so this may be a read error. The sample contains more than one DNA sequence encoding this CDR3. The CDR3 bases are TGTGCCAGCAGCTTCCCTCGGACAGGGGATTATGGCTACACCTTC. Protein product: CASSFPRTGDYGYTF. The chain employs TRBV11-2 and TRBJ1-2, with TRBD1 matching 9 bases. This CDR3 has 15 residues. CDR1 and CDR2 (germline): SGHAT, FQNNGV. With 3 bases clipped from V and 5 bases from J, the junction kept 7 bases outside the gene matches.

This clone appeared a few times. This chain links TRBV5-1 with TRBJ1-5; D is uncertain. V was pared by 1 base and J by 3 bases, with 17 bases between. The CDR3 is 17 residues long. Germline V gene data show CDR1 as SGHRS and CDR2 as YFSETQ. Here the CDR3 reads CASSLYAPVRVNQPQHF. The CDR3 DNA reads as TGCGCCAGCAGCTTGTATGCCCCGGTACGGGTCAATCAGCCCCAGCATTTT.

The genes are TRBV7-9 and TRBJ2-5; 12 positions agree with TRBD2. Looked up from germline, CDR1 is SEHNR and CDR2 is FQNEAQ (reference sequence). The CDR3 runs 19 residues. Germline trimming cut 0 bases from V and 0 bases from J; bases unmatched to any gene: 8. CDR3 region: CASSLAGRLAGGNQETQYF. CDR3 sequence (DNA): TGTGCCAGCAGCTTAGCGGGTCGGCTAGCGGGAGGGAACCAAGAGACCCAGTACTTC. Complete variable domain (other parts from reference TRBV7-9 and TRBJ2-5): DTGVSQNPRHKITKRGQNVTFRCDPISEHNRLYWYRQTLGQGPEFLTYFQNEAQLEKSRLLSDRFSAERPKGSFSTLEIQRTEQGDSAMYLCASSLAGRLAGGNQETQYFGPGTRLLVL.

The chain links TRBV30 to TRBJ2-5; 13 positions match TRBD2. The CDR3 spans 16 residues. The germline CDR1 and CDR2 sequences are GTSNPN and SVGIG (reference sequence). V gave up 3 bases and J gave up 5 bases; unmatched junction bases: 9. The CDR3 here is CAWSARTSGRGETQYF. The CDR3 DNA follows: TGTGCCTGGAGCGCCAGGACTAGCGGGAGAGGGGAGACCCAGTACTTC.

This clone was found once. This rearrangement joins TRBV2 to TRBJ2-3, with TRBD1 identical over 7 bases. V lost 2 bases to trimming and J lost 12 bases; unmatched junction nucleotides: 5. This CDR3 has 12 residues. In germline, CDR1 is SNHLY, CDR2 FYNNEI. The CDR3 DNA follows: TGTGCCAGCAGTGAACACACAGGGGTACAGTATTTT. Protein: CASSEHTGVQYF.

The J gene is TRBJ2-7, the V gene TRBV28; TRBD1 matches 7 bases. The length of the CDR3 is 19 residues. In germline, CDR1 is MDHEN, CDR2 SYDVKM. V gave up 2 bases and J gave up 0 bases; unmatched junction bases: 16. CDR3: CASSLLSMNAGGSSYEQYF. The CDR3 DNA is TGTGCCAGCAGTTTACTTTCGATGAACGCAGGGGGTAGCTCCTACGAGCAGTACTTC.

V usage is TRBV6-6 and J usage is TRBJ1-1; TRBD1 agrees at 9 bases. The CDR3 has 15 amino acids. The J segment lost 3 bases and the V segment lost 2 bases, leaving 4 bases of the junction unmatched. Germline V lookup: CDR1 MNHNY, CDR2 SVGAGI (reference sequence). The CDR3 spells CASSYVGTGHTEAFF. The CDR3 DNA is TGTGCCAGCAGTTACGTCGGGACAGGGCACACTGAAGCTTTCTTT.

The chain employs TRBV6-5 and TRBJ2-5, with a weak D call TRBD1 (6 bases). Germline-derived CDR1 and CDR2 are MNHEY and SVGAGI. Deletions cut 2 bases from V and 7 bases from J, with 11 bases between. This CDR3 comprises 13 residues. DNA of the CDR3: TGTGCCAGCAGTTACACTCTAGGGGGGACCCAGTACTTC. It specifies CASSYTLGGTQYF.

There are many counts of this clone. J is TRBJ1-2 and V is TRBV11-2; D may be TRBD1 (5 bases). CDR1 and CDR2 from the germline V gene are SGHAT and FQNNGV. Trimming took off 3 bases at V and 4 bases at J, with 12 bases between the two ends. This CDR3 is built from 14 residues. CDR3: CASSFGHGPYGYTF. In nucleotides, the CDR3 is TGTGCCAGCAGCTTTGGACACGGCCCCTATGGCTACACCTTC.

The chain joins TRBV11-1 to TRBJ2-4; 9 positions match TRBD1. Per the germline V gene, CDR1 is SGHAT and CDR2 is FQDESV (reference sequence). The CDR3 runs to 15 residues. The ends lost 5 bases at V and 1 base at J; junction bases unmatched: 3. DNA for the CDR3: TGTGCCAGCAGCCCTACAGGGGGCGCCAAAAACATTCAGTACTTC. Encoded protein: CASSPTGGAKNIQYF.

Comment on this clone: Within the sample, other DNA sequences also encode this same CDR3. This sequence joins TRBV30 and TRBJ1-5; D uncertain. The CDR3 is 13 amino acids. Trimming cost V 1 base and J 4 bases, with 8 bases left between them. Per the germline V gene, CDR1 is GTSNPN and CDR2 is SVGIG (reference sequence). CDR3 residues: CAWSGTGNQPQHF. DNA for the CDR3: TGTGCCTGGAGTGGGACGGGTAATCAGCCCCAGCATTTT.

The chain uses TRBV7-2 and TRBJ1-1, with D possibly TRBD1 on 6 matching bases. The CDR3 loop spans 15 amino acids. Trimming took off 4 bases at V and 0 bases at J, with 12 bases between the two ends. Germline V gene data show CDR1 as SGHTA and CDR2 as FQGNSA. Here the CDR3 DNA reads TGTGCCAGCAGCTGGGGGGCAGCCATGAACACTGAAGCTTTCTTT. Protein: CASSWGAAMNTEAFF.

The rearrangement uses TRBV5-1 and TRBJ2-5; the D call may be TRBD1 or TRBD2 (5 bases each). V shed 5 bases and J shed 2 bases, with 13 bases lying between them. Germline V gene sequence: CDR1 SGHRS, CDR2 YFSETQ. The length of the CDR3 is 14 residues. CDR3 in amino acids: CASRGAGGQETQYF. The CDR3, as DNA: TGCGCCAGCAGAGGGGCGGGCGGACAAGAGACCCAGTACTTC.

The rearrangement uses TRBV7-2 and TRBJ2-5; 11 nucleotides align to TRBD1. In germline, CDR1 is SGHTA, CDR2 FQGNSA. Trimming took 5 bases from V and 9 from J; bases not matched to a gene: 5. This CDR3 has 13 residues. The CDR3 protein is CASSQGDRGAQYF. The DNA for the CDR3 is TGTGCCAGCAGCCAGGGGGACAGGGGGGCCCAGTACTTC.

The rearrangement uses TRBV7-2 and TRBJ2-4; TRBD2 matches at 8 bases. The CDR3 extends over 17 amino acids. Germline loops: CDR1 SGHTA, CDR2 FQGNSA. The junction had 9 bases not matched to a gene; V was cut back by 5 bases and J by 0 bases. The CDR3, as DNA: TGTGCCAGCAGCGTTTACCGGGAGGGGCTAGCCAAAAACATTCAGTACTTC. Translation gives CASSVYREGLAKNIQYF.